The 31 T cell receptor beta chains presented below share a single source sample, sequenced in a study of T cells in Graves' hyperthyroidism and ophthalmopathy. RNA transcripts were the template for amplifying TCR beta CDR3 regions. Using the HTBI primer set, a first-round RT-PCR was run on the TCR CDR3. TCRdb re-analysed the multiplex PCR reads in MiXCR, keeping a single row per CDR3 protein. This table has around 300,000 distinct CDR3 sequences, roughly 22% appearing once. The sequenced sample consisted of blood. These TCRs come from a man aged 25 to 45 with Graves' ophthalmopathy.

The chain couples TRBV19 to TRBJ1-5; TRBD1 might be the D (6 bases). Germline lookup yields CDR1 LNHDA and CDR2 SQIVND (reference sequence). This CDR3 is built from 15 residues. Between the trimmed V and J ends, which lost 7 bases and 14 bases, there was a span of 27 bases. CDR3 in amino acids: CASTYQGGGSLIKHF. In DNA form, the CDR3 reads TGTGCCAGTACCTATCAGGGAGGGGGTTCCTTGATTAAGCATTTT.

This clonotype was picked up a small number of times. The chain combines TRBV29-1 with TRBJ2-7, with a tentative D call TRBD1 (6 bases). The CDR3 loop spans 15 amino acids. V lost 6 bases and J 2 bases, leaving 20 bases between the germline ends. Germline V gives CDR1 SQVTM, CDR2 ANQGSEA. CDR3 region: CSVQGGGDATYEQYF. DNA for the CDR3: TGCAGCGTACAAGGGGGTGGTGACGCAACCTACGAGCAGTACTTC.

There are many counts of this clonotype. The chain combines TRBV28 with TRBJ1-5; D unclear. The CDR3 extends over 14 amino acids. The germline V gene has CDR1 MDHEN and CDR2 SYDVKM. V shed 6 bases and J shed 7 bases, with 16 bases lying between them. CDR3 in DNA: TGTGCCAGCAGACCCGACGGCTTCAAACAGCCCCAGCATTTT. This translates into CASRPDGFKQPQHF.

The chain is built from TRBV20-1 and TRBJ2-1, with unresolved D. The V gene lost 0 bases and the J gene lost 5 bases, with 11 bases spanning the gap. Germline V CDR1 and CDR2: DFQATT, SNEGSKA (reference sequence). This CDR3 region has 14 residues. The CDR3 DNA sequence: TGCAGTGCTAGAGACTTGCTTTTGAACAATGAGCAGTTCTTC. It is translated as CSARDLLLNNEQFF.

The chain combines TRBV25-1 with TRBJ2-3; TRBD1 is a possible D gene (5 bases). V was pared by 1 base and J by 4 bases, with 12 bases between. From germline, CDR1 is MGHDK and CDR2 SYGVNS. The CDR3 loop spans 15 amino acids. The chain's CDR3 is CASSESQGVADTQYF. CDR3 in DNA: TGTGCCAGCAGTGAATCCCAGGGTGTCGCAGATACGCAGTATTTT.

This chain joins TRBV7-2 and TRBJ2-1, with D maybe TRBD2 (5 bases). Between the trimmed V and J ends, which lost 3 bases and 3 bases, there was a span of 12 bases. CDR3 size: 15 residues. Germline lookup yields CDR1 SGHTA and CDR2 FQGNSA. The CDR3 here is CASSLWEKVYNEQFF. The CDR3 nucleotides are TGTGCCAGCAGCTTGTGGGAGAAAGTCTACAATGAGCAGTTCTTC.

This chain joins TRBV9 and TRBJ1-5; D is ambiguous. V lost 0 bases, J lost 0 bases, and 19 bases lay in between. This CDR3 is built from 19 residues. Germline V gene sequence: CDR1 SGDLS, CDR2 YYNGEE. CDR3 in DNA: TGTGCCAGCAGCGTAGGGTTTGGAAGAATACACAATAGCAATCAGCCCCAGCATTTT. Protein sequence: CASSVGFGRIHNSNQPQHF.

The gene calls are TRBV10-3 and TRBJ1-6; maybe TRBD1 (5 bases). Germline V gene data show CDR1 as ENHRY and CDR2 as SYGVKD. The V end was cut by 3 bases, the J end by 5 bases, with 11 bases between. The CDR3 loop spans 15 amino acids. The CDR3 coding sequence is TGTGCCATCAGTGACGAACAGGCGAATAATTCACCCCTCCACTTT. It is translated as CAISDEQANNSPLHF.

This clonotype was counted a few times. This rearrangement joins TRBV4-1 to TRBJ2-7; possible D gene TRBD2, 6 bases. This CDR3 is built from 12 residues. Trimming pared 2 bases from V and 7 bases from J, leaving 9 bases between. Germline V gene sequence: CDR1 MGHRA, CDR2 YSYEKL. The CDR3 region is CASSQLGGEQYF. The CDR3 DNA reads TGCGCCAGCAGCCAACTCGGGGGAGAGCAGTACTTC.

The chain recombines TRBV5-6 with TRBJ2-5, with TRBD1 matching 8 bases. CDR1 is SGHDT, CDR2 YYEEEE, per germline. This CDR3 is built from 15 residues. V lost 0 bases and J lost 4; bases outside the gene matches: 5. This CDR3 is CASSLDGRGRETQYF. DNA of the CDR3: TGTGCCAGCAGCTTGGATGGCAGGGGGCGAGAGACCCAGTACTTC.

In the case of this clonotype: This sequence may be a read error, since a much larger clone differs from it by one base. The chain uses TRBV11-3 and TRBJ2-1, with 12 bases identical to TRBD2. This CDR3 has 17 amino acids. Germline V gene sequence: CDR1 SGHNT, CDR2 YENEEA. CDR3 nucleotides: TGTGCCAGCAGCTTCGGACTAGCGGGGAGCTCCTGCAATGAGCAGTTCTTC. Amino acid sequence: CASSFGLAGSSCNEQFF.

The chain joins TRBV6-1 to TRBJ2-1, with TRBD2 matching 8 bases. The germline V gene has CDR1 MNHNS and CDR2 SASEGT. V lost 6 bases, J lost 6 bases, and 10 bases stayed unmatched. The CDR3 totals 15 residues. The CDR3 bases are TGTGCCAGCAGATTGCCGGGACTAGTCTCCAATGAGCAGTTCTTC. This sequence encodes CASRLPGLVSNEQFF.

Many counts were recorded for this clonotype. This chain connects TRBV11-2 to TRBJ2-3, with 10 bases aligning to TRBD2. The CDR3 covers 17 residues. Trimming took 2 bases from V and 1 from J; bases not matched to a gene: 6. CDR1 and CDR2 (germline): SGHAT, FQNNGV. CDR3 loop: CASSLRRGLAGTDTQYF. The CDR3 coding sequence is TGTGCCAGCAGCTTACGTCGAGGACTAGCGGGCACAGATACGCAGTATTTT.

The J gene is TRBJ2-1, the V gene TRBV6-1; a possible D gene is TRBD2 (6 bases). This CDR3 has 15 amino acids. Germline CDR1 is MNHNS and CDR2 is SASEGT. V lost 7 bases and J 2 bases, leaving 15 bases between the germline ends. In DNA, the CDR3 is TGTGCCAGCACAAGGGACGGGAGTCCCTACAATGAGCAGTTCTTC. Amino acid sequence: CASTRDGSPYNEQFF.

Written as DNA, the CDR3 is TGCCGGGACGCGGCGGGAAGCTCCTACGAGCAGTACTTC. Protein: CRDAAGSSYEQYF. The V and J genes are TRBV20-1 and TRBJ2-7, with D maybe TRBD2 (6 bases). The CDR3 loop spans 13 amino acids. CDR1 DFQATT and CDR2 SNEGSKA come from the germline V gene (reference sequence).

Many counts were recorded for this clonotype. The rearrangement uses TRBV3-1 and TRBJ1-2; possible D gene TRBD1, 6 bases. Germline lookup yields CDR1 LGHDT and CDR2 YNNKEL (reference sequence). This CDR3 has 16 amino acids. Trimming took 1 base from V and 6 from J, leaving 18 bases between them. The DNA for the CDR3 is TGTGCCAGCAGCCAAGCCAACGTTAGGCAGGGGAATGGCTACACCTTC. This sequence encodes CASSQANVRQGNGYTF.

This clonotype was counted many times. The CDR3 bases are TGTGCCATCAGTGAACCCACGACTAGCGGGAGAAATGAGCAGTTCTTC. Encoded protein: CAISEPTTSGRNEQFF. The V call is TRBV10-3, the J call TRBJ2-1; 12 nucleotides match TRBD2. Germline V gives CDR1 ENHRY, CDR2 SYGVKD. This CDR3 is built from 16 residues. The trim removed 3 bases at V and 7 bases at J, leaving 7 bases unmatched.

This chain links TRBV10-3 with TRBJ1-2, with TRBD1 identical over 8 bases. The CDR3 contains 12 residues. Germline-derived CDR1 and CDR2 are ENHRY and SYGVKD. V shed 6 bases, J shed 4 bases, and the junction held 1 base outside the gene matches. The CDR3 region has the DNA TGTGCCATCAGCCAGGGGGCCTATGGCTACACCTTC. Its protein is CAISQGAYGYTF.

The V call is TRBV29-1, the J call TRBJ2-4; 11 positions match TRBD2. The length of the CDR3 is 14 residues. Germline V lookup: CDR1 SQVTM, CDR2 ANQGSEA. Trimming removed 7 bases from V and 7 bases from J; junction bases left unmatched: 9. The CDR3 bases are TGCAGCGCCCCTATAGCGGGAGGGCCGAACATTCAGTACTTC. Protein product: CSAPIAGGPNIQYF.

The sample holds a few counts of this clonotype. The rearrangement joins TRBV28 to TRBJ2-7; D possibly corresponds to TRBD2 (5 bases). CDR1 MDHEN and CDR2 SYDVKM come from the germline V gene. The CDR3 spans 13 residues. V dropped 5 bases and J dropped 6 bases, with 14 bases sitting between them. Here the CDR3 DNA reads TGTGCCAGCAGTCCCCGCCGGGCGGGCGAGCAGTACTTC. Translation: CASSPRRAGEQYF.

The chain carries TRBV6-2 or TRBV6-3 and TRBJ2-2; 10 bases align to TRBD2. The germline CDR1 and CDR2 sequences are MNHEY and SVGEGT. V was pared by 2 bases and J by 3 bases, with 12 bases of the junction left unmatched. The CDR3 totals 19 residues. The CDR3 nucleotides read TGTGCCAGCAGTTACCCCACAGACCGGACTAGCGGATACACCGGGGAGCTGTTTTTT. This encodes CASSYPTDRTSGYTGELFF.

This clonotype was found once. A much more abundant neighbour one base away suggests this may be a read error. This chain uses TRBV6-4 with TRBJ2-3; D unresolved. V was clipped by 3 bases and J by 1 base, with 20 bases between them. This CDR3 comprises 18 residues. Germline V lookup: CDR1 MRHNA, CDR2 SNTAGT. The CDR3: CASSEGIGSLIGTDTQYF. The CDR3 DNA is TGTGCCAGCAGTGAAGGGATCGGCTCTCTAATCGGCACAGATACGCAGTATTTT.

This clonotype was observed at least ten times. The chain employs TRBV28 and TRBJ1-1; D call uncertain. The CDR3 totals 12 residues. V was cut by 6 bases and J by 1 base, with 6 bases left in between. Germline loops: CDR1 MDHEN, CDR2 SYDVKM. The CDR3 loop is CASSNQNTEAFF. The CDR3 DNA reads TGTGCCAGCAGCAACCAGAACACTGAAGCTTTCTTT.

This clonotype came up a few times. The chain couples TRBV19 to TRBJ1-5, with TRBD1 matching 9 bases. The V segment lost 6 bases and the J segment 7 bases; nucleotides outside the gene matches: 10. This CDR3 is 15 amino acids long. Germline V gene sequence: CDR1 LNHDA, CDR2 SQIVND (reference sequence). The CDR3 loop is CASRGGQGGGQPQHF. DNA of the CDR3: TGTGCCAGTAGGGGGGGACAGGGCGGGGGACAGCCCCAGCATTTT.

V usage is TRBV6-2 or TRBV6-3 and J usage is TRBJ2-4; TRBD1 might be the D (5 bases). V lost 6 bases and J lost 0, with 18 bases in between. This CDR3 spans 17 amino acids. Germline-derived CDR1 and CDR2 are MNHEY and SVGEGT. Written as DNA, the CDR3 is TGTGCCAGCAGCGCTGGTGGAGTGGGGCTAGCCAAAAACATTCAGTACTTC. Translated: CASSAGGVGLAKNIQYF.

This sequence joins TRBV12-3 or TRBV12-4 and TRBJ1-1; 8 nucleotides agree with TRBD1. Trimming at V came to 1 base and at J to 1 base, leaving 5 bases not matched to a gene. CDR3 size: 16 residues. The CDR3, as DNA: TGTGCCAGCAGTTTAGGGACAGGGAGTCGGAACACTGAAGCTTTCTTT. Encoded protein: CASSLGTGSRNTEAFF.

This clonotype was recorded a few times. The chain couples TRBV7-9 to TRBJ2-1; 11 bases agree with TRBD2. The CDR3 contains 15 residues. V shed 4 bases, J shed 10 bases, and the junction held 9 bases outside the gene matches. CDR1 is SEHNR, CDR2 FQNEAQ, per germline (reference sequence). The CDR3 bases are TGTGCCAGCAGCTCCGGACTAGCGGGCATAGGGGAGCAGTTCTTC. This encodes CASSSGLAGIGEQFF.

The V and J genes are TRBV5-1 and TRBJ2-1; TRBD2 aligns across 12 bases. Looked up from germline, CDR1 is SGHRS and CDR2 is YFSETQ. V gave up 0 bases and J gave up 7 bases; unmatched junction bases: 8. The CDR3 totals 17 residues. In DNA, the CDR3 is TGCGCCAGCAGCTTGGCCGCTAGCGGGAGGGCCGGTAATGAGCAGTTCTTC. Translated, it gives CASSLAASGRAGNEQFF.

J is TRBJ1-4 and V is TRBV30; a weak D match, TRBD1 (5 bases). CDR1 and CDR2 (germline): GTSNPN, SVGIG (reference sequence). Trimming cost V 2 bases and J 0 bases, with 16 bases left between them. The CDR3 extends over 17 amino acids. The CDR3: CAWSKWDLPATNEKLFF. CDR3 nucleotides: TGTGCCTGGAGTAAGTGGGACCTTCCAGCAACTAATGAAAAACTGTTTTTT.

The rearrangement links TRBV28 to TRBJ1-2; D gene ambiguous. Trimming removed 4 bases from V and 8 bases from J, with 23 bases in between. The CDR3 sequence is 16 residues long. CDR1 and CDR2 from the germline V gene are MDHEN and SYDVKM. CDR3 DNA: TGTGCCAGCAGTTCTCATTTATGGACGATCAGTAACGGCTACACCTTC. Protein product: CASSSHLWTISNGYTF.

This clonotype appeared a few times. CDR3 DNA: TGTGCCACCAGTGATTCGGGTAACGAGCAGTACTTC. It is translated as CATSDSGNEQYF. The rearrangement uses TRBV24-1 and TRBJ2-7; D remains ambiguous. Trimming stripped 2 bases from V and 5 bases from J, with 6 bases between. Per the germline V gene, CDR1 is KGHDR and CDR2 is SFDVKD. The CDR3 sequence is 12 residues long.